This is a list of T cell receptor beta chains from one sample in a study of T cells in Graves' hyperthyroidism and ophthalmopathy. A single record per CDR3 protein comes from TCRdb applying MiXCR to the multiplex PCR reads. The table has roughly 380,000 distinct CDR3 sequences, about 18% seen once. Sequenced: blood. These receptors were taken from a woman younger than 35 with Graves' hyperthyroidism. The CDR3 runs from the conserved cysteine through the conserved F or W. The order of the fields is J gene, clone size, V gene, D gene, CDR3 DNA, CDR3 protein. The D gene is left open where the match is weak. Rows may omit the clone size; those that give it use once, few, many or a size class.

TRBJ1-1	many	TRBV20-1	.	TGCAGTGCTGCAAGAGGGACCGCCAACACTGAAGCTTTCTTT	CSAARGTANTEAFF
TRBJ1-2	.	TRBV12-3/TRBV12-4	.	TGTGCCAGCAGCTTCGAGGTGGTATCTAACTATGGCTACACCTTC	CASSFEVVSNYGYTF
TRBJ2-7	many	TRBV20-1	.	TGCAGTGCTAGAGATATCAGACAGAGCTCCTACGAGCAGTACTTC	CSARDIRQSSYEQYF
TRBJ1-3	few	TRBV7-2	.	TGTGCCAGCAGCGGCTGGTTAAGCTCTGGAAACACCATATATTTT	CASSGWLSSGNTIYF
TRBJ2-5	.	TRBV18	.	TGTGCCAGCTCACCACCGCCAGGGCAAGAGACCCAGTACTTC	CASSPPPGQETQYF
TRBJ1-1	many	TRBV11-2	TRBD1	TGTGCCAGCAGCTTGCCGGACAGGGAGGACACTGAAGCTTTCTTT	CASSLPDREDTEAFF
TRBJ2-7	many	TRBV29-1	.	TGCAGCGTTGAATTCTCGACCGAAGCCACCCTCTACGAGCAGTACTTC	CSVEFSTEATLYEQYF
TRBJ1-5	many	TRBV19	TRBD1	TGTGCCAGTAGTATGGTGACAGGGCTAAAGCCCCAGCATTTT	CASSMVTGLKPQHF
TRBJ1-1	.	TRBV30	.	TGTGCCTGGAGTGCAGGATTGGGGAACACTGAAGCTTTCTTT	CAWSAGLGNTEAFF
TRBJ1-1	many	TRBV29-1	.	TGCAGCGTTGAGGGCAGGGTAATGAACACTGAAGCTTTCTTT	CSVEGRVMNTEAFF
TRBJ2-5	.	TRBV5-1	.	TGCGCCAGCAGCTTGAATAGCGTGGGGGCCCTATTCCAAGAGACCCAGTACTTC	CASSLNSVGALFQETQYF
TRBJ1-1	many	TRBV4-2	.	TGTGCCAGCAGCCAAGACTCACCGAACACTGAAGCTTTCTTT	CASSQDSPNTEAFF
TRBJ2-5	few	TRBV5-1	.	TGCGCCAGCAGCCCCGTGAGGCAAGAGACCCAGTACTTC	CASSPVRQETQYF
TRBJ1-3	many	TRBV5-8	.	TGTGCCAGCAGCCCCTGGGGGAGTACTGGAAACACCATATATTTT	CASSPWGSTGNTIYF
TRBJ1-1	many	TRBV12-3/TRBV12-4	.	TGTGCCAGCCGACTAGGTACCGGGACGGTGAACACTGAAGCTTTCTTT	CASRLGTGTVNTEAFF
TRBJ2-2	many	TRBV27	.	TGTGCCAGCACCCAGAGGACTGTGAACACCGGGGAGCTGTTTTTT	CASTQRTVNTGELFF
TRBJ1-3	many	TRBV3-1	.	TGTGCCAGCAGCCAAGTTAGGCGGGGCTCTGGAAACACCATATATTTT	CASSQVRRGSGNTIYF
TRBJ2-5	many	TRBV12-3/TRBV12-4	.	TGTGCCAGCAGTTTAGGTCCAGAGTGGGAAGAGACCCAGTACTTC	CASSLGPEWEETQYF
TRBJ2-7	.	TRBV5-1	.	TGCGCCAGCAGCCCACGGGCCACCTCCTACGAGCAGTACTTC	CASSPRATSYEQYF
TRBJ2-7	few	TRBV9	.	TGTGCCAGCAGCGTAGGGGGCGCCTCCATCTACGAGCAGTACTTC	CASSVGGASIYEQYF
TRBJ1-1	many	TRBV28	.	TGTGCCAGCAGTTCCCCCCCCGCAGGCACTGAAGCTTTCTTT	CASSSPPAGTEAFF
TRBJ1-5	.	TRBV6-5	.	TGTGCCAGCAGTTACTCGAGGGCGAGCAATCAGCCCCAGCATTTT	CASSYSRASNQPQHF
TRBJ2-7	.	TRBV29-1	.	TGCAGCGTTGAAGACTTGGCGGGCCGAGGGGTTGAGCAGTACTTC	CSVEDLAGRGVEQYF
TRBJ2-5	many	TRBV29-1	TRBD1	TGCAGCGTTATGGAGAACAGGGGAGAGACCCAGTACTTC	CSVMENRGETQYF
TRBJ1-2	.	TRBV7-9	TRBD1	TGTGCCAGCAGCGGGACAGGGGGTAGTGTTTATGGCTACACCTTC	CASSGTGGSVYGYTF
TRBJ1-5	.	TRBV19	TRBD1	TGTGCCAGTAGTACTCACAGGGGGTATCAGCCCCAGCATTTT	CASSTHRGYQPQHF
TRBJ1-1	once	TRBV12-3/TRBV12-4	.	TGTGCCAGCAATCCCTCGGGGGTCACTGAAGCTTTCTTT	CASNPSGVTEAFF
TRBJ1-2	many	TRBV3-1	.	TGTGCCAGCAGCCAAGAATACAGGGCCTATGGCTACACCTTC	CASSQEYRAYGYTF
TRBJ1-1	.	TRBV5-1	.	TGCGCCAGCAGCTTGACGGGGGGGATCGTGAACACTGAAGCTTGCTTT	CASSLTGGIVNTEACF
TRBJ2-5	.	TRBV6-7	TRBD2	TGTGCCAGCAGTTACTTGGCGGGGGGACCATTCCAAGAGACCCAGTACTTC	CASSYLAGGPFQETQYF
TRBJ2-7	.	TRBV12-3/TRBV12-4	.	TGTGCCAGCAGTTTGCCAGGGGGAGGGCAGTACTTC	CASSLPGGGQYF
TRBJ2-7	many	TRBV4-1	.	TGCGCCAGCAGCCAGGAACAGTTATCCGGGGTCTACGAGCAGTACTTC	CASSQEQLSGVYEQYF
TRBJ2-7	.	TRBV6-2/TRBV6-3	TRBD1	TGTGCCAGCAGTATACGGGGACAGGGGGCATCCTACGAGCAGTACTTC	CASSIRGQGASYEQYF
TRBJ2-2	many	TRBV20-1	TRBD1	TGCAGTGCTAGAGAGCTTACAGGGGATACCGGGGAGCTGTTTTTT	CSARELTGDTGELFF
TRBJ1-1	.	TRBV6-2/TRBV6-3	.	TGTGCCAGCAGGCGAGCGGGGTATGACACTGAAGCTTTCTTT	CASRRAGYDTEAFF
TRBJ2-5	.	TRBV12-5	.	TGTGCTAGTGGTTCATCTGGAGAGACCCAGTACTTC	CASGSSGETQYF
TRBJ2-5	many	TRBV2	.	TGTGCCAGCCTCGAAAAACAGGCGGTGGAGACCCAGTACTTC	CASLEKQAVETQYF
TRBJ1-5	.	TRBV20-1	.	TGCAGTGCATATGTTAGCAATCAGCCCCAGCATTTT	CSAYVSNQPQHF
TRBJ1-1	many	TRBV12-3/TRBV12-4	.	TGTGCCAGCAGCCCGGACAGACAGAACACTGAAGCTTTCTTT	CASSPDRQNTEAFF
TRBJ1-1	many	TRBV3-1	.	TGTGCCAGCAGCCGTCATGGGGGGGATTCGGGCACTGAAGCTTTCTTT	CASSRHGGDSGTEAFF
TRBJ2-5	many	TRBV3-1	TRBD2	TGTGCCAGCAGCCATTCTAGCGGGGGACAAGAGACCCAGTACTTC	CASSHSSGGQETQYF
TRBJ1-2	many	TRBV6-2/TRBV6-3	.	TGTGCCAGCAGTTATAATTCGGGGGGCCGTGGGGATGGCTACACCTTC	CASSYNSGGRGDGYTF
TRBJ2-5	many	TRBV6-5	.	TGTGCCAGCAGTTCCCGATGGACAGCCCCTACCCCAGCCCAGTACTTC	CASSSRWTAPTPAQYF
TRBJ2-5	.	TRBV28	TRBD2	TGTGCCAGCAGCGCCGGGACTATCCAAGAGACCCAGTACTTC	CASSAGTIQETQYF
TRBJ2-5	many	TRBV11-2	.	TGTGCCAGCAGCTTAGATCTGAAGACCCAGTACTTC	CASSLDLKTQYF
TRBJ1-3	many	TRBV7-2	.	TGTGCCAGCAGCTTTGGGAACCTGTATAACACCATATATTTT	CASSFGNLYNTIYF
TRBJ1-1	many	TRBV6-1	.	TGTGCCAGCAGTGAAGCTACGGCACCAGGGACTGAAGCTTTCTTT	CASSEATAPGTEAFF
TRBJ2-2	many	TRBV12-3/TRBV12-4	.	TGTGCCAGCAGCTTAGGGGCCGGGGAGCTGTTTTTT	CASSLGAGELFF
TRBJ1-5	.	TRBV6-4	.	TGTGCCAGCAGTGACCGAAATCAGCCCCAGCGTTTT	CASSDRNQPQRF
TRBJ2-7	many	TRBV11-2	TRBD1	TGTGCCAGCAGCTTAGAAGACAGGGACTACGAGCAGTACTTC	CASSLEDRDYEQYF
TRBJ2-2	.	TRBV10-3	.	TGTGCCATCATGGGCCCTAGGAGGGGCCGGAACACCGGGGAGCTGTTTTTT	CAIMGPRRGRNTGELFF
TRBJ2-5	many	TRBV7-2	TRBD1	TGTGCCAGCAGCACAGGGGTTCGGGAGACCCAGTACTTC	CASSTGVRETQYF